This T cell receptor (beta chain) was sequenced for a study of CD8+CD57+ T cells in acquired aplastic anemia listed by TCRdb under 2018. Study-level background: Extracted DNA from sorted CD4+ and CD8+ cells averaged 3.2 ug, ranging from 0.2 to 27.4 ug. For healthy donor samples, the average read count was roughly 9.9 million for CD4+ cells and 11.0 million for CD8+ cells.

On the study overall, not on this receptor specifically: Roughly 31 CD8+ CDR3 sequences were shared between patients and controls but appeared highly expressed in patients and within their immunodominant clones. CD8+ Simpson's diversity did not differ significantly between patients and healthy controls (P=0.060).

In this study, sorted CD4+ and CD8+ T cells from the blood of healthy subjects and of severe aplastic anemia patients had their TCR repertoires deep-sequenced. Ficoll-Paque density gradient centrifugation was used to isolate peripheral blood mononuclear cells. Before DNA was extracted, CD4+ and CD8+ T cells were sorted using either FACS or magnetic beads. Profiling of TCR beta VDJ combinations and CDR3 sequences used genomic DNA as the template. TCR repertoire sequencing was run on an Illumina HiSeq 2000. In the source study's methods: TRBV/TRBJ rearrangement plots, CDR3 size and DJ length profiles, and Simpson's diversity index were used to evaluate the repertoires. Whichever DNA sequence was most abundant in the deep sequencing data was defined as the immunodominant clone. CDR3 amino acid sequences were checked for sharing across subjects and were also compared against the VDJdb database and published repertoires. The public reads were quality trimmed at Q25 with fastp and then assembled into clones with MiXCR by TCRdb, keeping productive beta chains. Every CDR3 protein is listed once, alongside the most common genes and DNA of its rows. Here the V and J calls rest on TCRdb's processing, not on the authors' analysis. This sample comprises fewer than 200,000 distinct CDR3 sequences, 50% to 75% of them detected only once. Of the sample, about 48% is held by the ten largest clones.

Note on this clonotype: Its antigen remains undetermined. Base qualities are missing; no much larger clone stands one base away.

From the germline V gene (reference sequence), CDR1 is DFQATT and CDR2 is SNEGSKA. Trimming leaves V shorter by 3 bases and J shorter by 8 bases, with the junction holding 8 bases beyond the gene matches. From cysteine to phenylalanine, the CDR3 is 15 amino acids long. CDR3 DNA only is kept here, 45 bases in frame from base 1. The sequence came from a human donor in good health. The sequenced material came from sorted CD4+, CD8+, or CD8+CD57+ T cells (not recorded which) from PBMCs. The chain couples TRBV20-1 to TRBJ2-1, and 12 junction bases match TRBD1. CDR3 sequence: CSASPPGQGADEQFF. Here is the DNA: TGCAGTGCTAGCCCTCCGGGACAGGGGGCAGATGAGCAGTTCTTC.